A selection of T cell receptor beta chains follows, all from one sample in a study of beta chain features in type 1 diabetes. Repertoires were generated with immunoSEQ multiplex PCR, while TCRdb's copy carries only in-frame clones and drops some. This table has roughly 280,000 clones, around 24% appearing once. The specimen sequenced was naive CD4+ T cells from blood. The receptors shown here come from a woman in her 30s with type 1 diabetes. Both conserved end residues are part of each CDR3. The D gene is left open where the match is weak. Only part of the rows carry a size: once, few, many, or a class if the clone is expanded.

D | size | J | length | V | DNA | CDR3
. | few | TRBJ2-7 | 14 | TRBV6-1 | TGTGCCAGCACCCGGGACTCCCAATCGGACGAGCAGTACTTC | CASTRDSQSDEQYF
. | . | TRBJ2-1 | 16 | TRBV14 | TGTGCCAGCAGCCAAGATTTCAGCGTGGCCTACAATGAGCAGTTCTTC | CASSQDFSVAYNEQFF
. | few | TRBJ1-1 | 14 | TRBV9 | TGTGCCAGCAGCGTATCCGCCGGGAACACTGAAGCTTTCTTT | CASSVSAGNTEAFF
. | . | TRBJ2-6 | 15 | TRBV5-4 | TGTGCCAGCGGACAGGGAGGGTCTGGGGCCAACGTCCTGACTTTC | CASGQGGSGANVLTF
. | few | TRBJ2-7 | 15 | TRBV7-9 | TGTGCCAGCAGCTCCTCTGGGGGGATTGGACCCGAGCAGTACTTC | CASSSSGGIGPEQYF
. | . | TRBJ1-5 | 15 | TRBV25-1 | TGTGCCAGCAGTGAATTAGGGATCGGGGATCGGCCCCAGCATTTT | CASSELGIGDRPQHF
. | few | TRBJ1-2 | 12 | TRBV2 | TGTGCCAGCAGTGGACAGAGCTATGGCTACACCTTC | CASSGQSYGYTF
TRBD2 | few | TRBJ2-1 | 16 | TRBV5-1 | TGCGCCAGCAGCTTGGCAGCTAGCGGGCCGTACAATGAGCAGTTCTTC | CASSLAASGPYNEQFF
. | few | TRBJ1-2 | 15 | TRBV4-1 | TGCGCCAGCAGCTCACCGATCCAGGGCTCTCATGGCTACACCTTC | CASSSPIQGSHGYTF
. | . | TRBJ1-2 | 15 | TRBV6-1 | TGTGCCAGCAGTCCTCAGGTTTCAGCTAACTATGGCTACACCTTC | CASSPQVSANYGYTF
. | . | TRBJ1-2 | 13 | TRBV4-1 | TGCGCCAGCAGCCAAGAAGGGCAGGGTTCCGGCACCTTC | CASSQEGQGSGTF
TRBD2 | . | TRBJ2-7 | 14 | TRBV18 | TGTGCCAGCTCAACGGGGACTAGCGGATACGAGCAGTACTTC | CASSTGTSGYEQYF
TRBD1 | . | TRBJ1-1 | 13 | TRBV23-1 | TGCGCCAGCTGCAGGGGGCTGAACACTGAAGCTTTCTTT | CASCRGLNTEAFF
. | . | TRBJ2-1 | 12 | TRBV28 | TGTGCCAGCAGTTTGGTAGTAGATGAGCAGTTCTTC | CASSLVVDEQFF
. | few | TRBJ1-1 | 18 | TRBV30 | TGTGCCTGGAGTGTACTTGACTGGGGGGACCAGGGAGACACTGAAGCTTTCTTT | CAWSVLDWGDQGDTEAFF
. | few | TRBJ1-5 | 15 | TRBV19 | TGTGCCAGTAAGAGGTCCGCTTATAGCAATCAGCCCCAGCATTTT | CASKRSAYSNQPQHF
. | . | TRBJ2-7 | 14 | TRBV27 | TGTGCCAGCAGCTATCGGACTACCGCCTACGAGCAGTACTTC | CASSYRTTAYEQYF
. | . | TRBJ1-1 | 13 | TRBV13 | TGTGCCAGCAGCCTGACAGGGAACACTGAAGCTTTCTTT | CASSLTGNTEAFF
. | few | TRBJ1-1 | 14 | TRBV9 | TGTGCCAGCAGCGCCCACACGGGAGGCACTGAAGCTTTCTTT | CASSAHTGGTEAFF
. | few | TRBJ1-4 | 15 | TRBV30 | TGTGCCTGCCCGGACAGTACGGCAACTAATGAAAAACTGTTTTTT | CACPDSTATNEKLFF
TRBD1 | few | TRBJ1-5 | 16 | TRBV30 | TGTGCCTGGAGTAGGACAGGATACAGGACGGATCAGCCCCAGCATTTT | CAWSRTGYRTDQPQHF
. | . | TRBJ1-1 | 15 | TRBV6-5 | TGTGCCAGCAGTTACATGCCCGGGACATGGACTGAAGCTTTCTTT | CASSYMPGTWTEAFF
TRBD1 | few | TRBJ2-7 | 14 | TRBV6-5 | TGTGCCAGCAGTTACTCGGACAGGGTCTACGAGCAGTACTTC | CASSYSDRVYEQYF
. | . | TRBJ1-1 | 15 | TRBV28 | TGTGCCAGCAGTTTAGTAGGCGGACTAAGGGGTGAAGCTTTCTTT | CASSLVGGLRGEAFF
. | once | TRBJ2-1 | 14 | TRBV7-3 | TGTGCCAGCAGCCGAATGACAGGCTACAATGAGCAGTTCTTC | CASSRMTGYNEQFF
. | . | TRBJ2-3 | 14 | TRBV30 | TGTGCCTGGAGTGAGACGGGAGGCACAGATACGCAGTATTTT | CAWSETGGTDTQYF
TRBD1 | . | TRBJ2-7 | 15 | TRBV28 | TGTGCCAGCAGCCCCCCAGGGGGCTTCTCCTACGAGCAGTACTTC | CASSPPGGFSYEQYF
TRBD2 | . | TRBJ2-1 | 16 | TRBV7-8 | TGTGCCAGCAGCTCGAAAACTAGCGGGAACTACAATGAGCAGTTCTTC | CASSSKTSGNYNEQFF
TRBD2 | . | TRBJ2-2 | 15 | TRBV4-1 | TGCGCCAGCAGCCAAGATGGCGGCAGCGGGAGGTCCCTGTTTTTT | CASSQDGGSGRSLFF
TRBD1 | . | TRBJ1-1 | 14 | TRBV29-1 | TGCAGCGTTTGCCCAACAACAGGGGGCACTGAAGCTTTCTTT | CSVCPTTGGTEAFF
TRBD2 | few | TRBJ2-7 | 14 | TRBV18 | TGTGCCAGCTCACCTCGACTAGCGGGAACCGAGCAGTACTTC | CASSPRLAGTEQYF
TRBD1 | . | TRBJ1-2 | 14 | TRBV19 | TGTGCCAGTAGTATCAGACAGGGAAACTATGGCTACACCTTC | CASSIRQGNYGYTF
TRBD1 | . | TRBJ1-5 | 15 | TRBV18 | TGTGCCAGCTCACCAGGGACAGGGGACAATCAGCCCCAGCATTTT | CASSPGTGDNQPQHF
TRBD1 | . | TRBJ2-7 | 14 | TRBV5-1 | TGCGCCAGCAGCCCCTCGGCAGGGGGCGAGGAGCAGTACTTC | CASSPSAGGEEQYF
TRBD2 | . | TRBJ2-7 | 18 | TRBV5-4 | TGTGCCAGCAGCTCCCCAGGGACTAGCGGGCCAAATCCCTACGAGCAGTACTTC | CASSSPGTSGPNPYEQYF
TRBD2 | . | TRBJ2-7 | 14 | TRBV11-2 | TGTGCCACCGGACTAGCGGGAACCGTATACGAGCAGTACTTC | CATGLAGTVYEQYF
. | . | TRBJ1-4 | 14 | TRBV18 | TGTGCCAGCTCGGCCTGGGCCGGTAATGAAAAACTGTTTTTT | CASSAWAGNEKLFF
. | . | TRBJ2-4 | 13 | TRBV27 | TGTGCCAGCAGTGTTGGTGGCAGAAACATTCAGTACTTC | CASSVGGRNIQYF
. | once | TRBJ1-2 | 15 | TRBV28 | TGTGCCAGCAGCTCCACCGGGCAGGGAAACTATGGCTACACCTTC | CASSSTGQGNYGYTF
. | few | TRBJ1-1 | 12 | TRBV5-5 | TGTGCCAGCAGCTTGACTAACACTGAAGCTTTCTTT | CASSLTNTEAFF
. | . | TRBJ2-2 | 13 | TRBV5-1 | TGCGCCAGCACCGGAGTAGAGGGCGGGGAGCTGTTTTTT | CASTGVEGGELFF
. | few | TRBJ2-3 | 15 | TRBV19 | TGTGCCAGTAGGGATAGCGGACCTGCGGGAGATACGCAGTATTTT | CASRDSGPAGDTQYF
TRBD2 | . | TRBJ2-1 | 16 | TRBV9 | TGTGCCAGCAGCGTAGGGGGTTGGGCTAGCGGCAATGAGCAGTTCTTC | CASSVGGWASGNEQFF
TRBD1 | few | TRBJ2-7 | 14 | TRBV9 | TGTGCCAGCAGCGTAGCTACAGGGGCCTACGAGCAGTACTTC | CASSVATGAYEQYF
. | . | TRBJ1-2 | 19 | TRBV7-9 | TGTGCCAGCAGCTTAGGTTCTCTCGACAGCGATTCTCCTAACTATGGCTACACCTTC | CASSLGSLDSDSPNYGYTF
TRBD2 | . | TRBJ2-1 | 14 | TRBV27 | TGTGCCAGCACCTCTCCTCGGACTAGCTATGAGCAGTTCTTC | CASTSPRTSYEQFF
TRBD1 | few | TRBJ1-5 | 16 | TRBV4-1 | TGCGCCAGCAGCCAAGTCGGCGGACAGGGTGGATCGCCCCAGCATTTT | CASSQVGGQGGSPQHF
TRBD2 | . | TRBJ2-3 | 16 | TRBV11-2 | TGTGCCAGCAGCTCCGGGGGGCTAGCGGGTACAGATACGCAGTATTTT | CASSSGGLAGTDTQYF
. | few | TRBJ1-1 | 16 | TRBV30 | TGTGCCTGGACCCTAAGGGGGGGCCTTAATATAGGTCGAGCTTTCTTT | CAWTLRGGLNIGRAFF
TRBD2 | . | TRBJ2-1 | 16 | TRBV18 | TGTGCCAGCTCACCAAATGAACTAGCGGGAGGAAGTGGGCAGTTCTTC | CASSPNELAGGSGQFF
TRBD1 | few | TRBJ2-1 | 15 | TRBV9 | TGTGCCAGCAGCCCGAGGGGACAGGGTTACAATGAGCAGTTCTTC | CASSPRGQGYNEQFF
TRBD1 | . | TRBJ2-7 | 14 | TRBV28 | TGTGCCAGCAGCACTCCGGGACAGGGGTACGAGCAGTACTTC | CASSTPGQGYEQYF
. | . | TRBJ1-1 | 13 | TRBV5-4 | TGTGCCAGCAGCCCGGGGGAGGGAATCGAAGCTTTCTTT | CASSPGEGIEAFF
TRBD2 | . | TRBJ2-1 | 14 | TRBV5-1 | TGCGCCAGCAGCTTGAGGCTAGCGGACAATGAGCAGTTCTTC | CASSLRLADNEQFF
TRBD1 | few | TRBJ1-5 | 13 | TRBV11-2 | TGTGCCAGCAGCTTTACAGGGGATCAGCCCCAGCATTTT | CASSFTGDQPQHF